This T cell receptor (beta chain) was recovered during a study of OX40 agonist ivuxolimab in advanced cancers. The CDR3 runs 13 residues. Per germline, CDR1 LNHDA and CDR2 SQIVND (reference sequence). V was pared by 4 bases and J by 1 base, with 7 bases between. Using immunoSEQ multiplex PCR, the repertoire was profiled, and TCRdb retains in-frame clones only, with some absent. The repertoire holds around 80,000 clones, with about nine tenths as singletons. The sequence was obtained from an adult with an advanced solid tumor such as melanoma, head and neck, liver or kidney cancer. The material was CD4+ or CD8+ T cells sorted from blood, obtained in a trial of the OX40 agonist ivuxolimab. This chain connects TRBV19 to TRBJ1-2, with D hard to call. The DNA of the CDR3 is TGTGCCAGTAGTAGGGGTCTTAACTATGGCTACACCTTC. Encoded protein: CASSRGLNYGYTF. The full variable domain, completed using reference TRBV19 and TRBJ1-2, is DGGITQSPKYLFRKEGQNVTLSCEQNLNHDAMYWYRQDPGQGLRLIYYSQIVNDFQKGDIAEGYSVSREKKESFPLTVTSAQKNPTAFYLCASSRGLNYGYTFGSGTRLTVV.